One T cell receptor beta chain is described in this entry. The sample originates from a study of T cell repertoires in cytomegalovirus infection. MiXCR, run by TCRdb on the reads, gives a single entry per CDR3 protein. The sample contains about 450,000 distinct CDR3 sequences, 30% to 40% of which appear only once. Trimming left V 6 bases short and J 4 bases short, with 17 bases between. The CDR3 has 16 amino acids. CDR1 and CDR2 from the germline V gene are SGHRS and YFSETQ. This receptor was taken from a human donor in good health (CMV status not recorded). Some clones in this sample may be carry-over from other donors' samples. The sample taken for sequencing was PBMCs. The gene calls are TRBV5-1 and TRBJ2-6, with D possibly TRBD1 on 6 matching bases. CDR3 region: CASNQGIGVGANVLTF. CDR3 sequence (DNA): TGCGCCAGCAATCAGGGGATTGGGGTCGGGGCCAACGTCCTGACTTTC.